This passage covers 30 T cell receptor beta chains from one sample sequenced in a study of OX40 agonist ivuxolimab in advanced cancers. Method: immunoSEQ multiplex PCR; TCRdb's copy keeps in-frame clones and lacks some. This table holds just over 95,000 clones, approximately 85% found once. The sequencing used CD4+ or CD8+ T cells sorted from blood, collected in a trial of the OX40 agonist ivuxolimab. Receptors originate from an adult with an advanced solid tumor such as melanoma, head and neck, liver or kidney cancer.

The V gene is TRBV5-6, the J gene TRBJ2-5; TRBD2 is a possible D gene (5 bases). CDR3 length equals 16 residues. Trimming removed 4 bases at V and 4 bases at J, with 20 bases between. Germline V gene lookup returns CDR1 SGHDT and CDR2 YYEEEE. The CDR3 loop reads CASSPFARATVETQYF. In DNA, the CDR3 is TGTGCCAGCAGCCCTTTCGCGAGGGCCACCGTAGAGACCCAGTACTTC.

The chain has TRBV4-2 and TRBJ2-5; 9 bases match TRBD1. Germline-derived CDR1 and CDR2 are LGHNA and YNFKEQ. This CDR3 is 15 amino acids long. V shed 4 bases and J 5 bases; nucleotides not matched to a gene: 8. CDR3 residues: CASSPWGTGSETQYF. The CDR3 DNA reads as TGTGCCAGCAGCCCTTGGGGGACAGGGAGTGAGACCCAGTACTTC.

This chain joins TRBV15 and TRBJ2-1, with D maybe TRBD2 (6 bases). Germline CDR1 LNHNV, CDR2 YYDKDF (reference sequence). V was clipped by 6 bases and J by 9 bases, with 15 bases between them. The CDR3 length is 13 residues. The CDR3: CATSPLARGEQFF. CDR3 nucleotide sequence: TGTGCCACCAGTCCTCTAGCGAGGGGTGAGCAGTTCTTC.

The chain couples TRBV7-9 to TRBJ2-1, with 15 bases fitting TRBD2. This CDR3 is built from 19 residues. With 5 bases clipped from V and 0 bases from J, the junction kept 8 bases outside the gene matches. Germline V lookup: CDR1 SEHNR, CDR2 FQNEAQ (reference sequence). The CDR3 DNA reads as TGTGCCAGCAGCCCGGGACTAGCGGGAGGTAAGAGCTCCTACAATGAGCAGTTCTTC. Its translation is CASSPGLAGGKSSYNEQFF.

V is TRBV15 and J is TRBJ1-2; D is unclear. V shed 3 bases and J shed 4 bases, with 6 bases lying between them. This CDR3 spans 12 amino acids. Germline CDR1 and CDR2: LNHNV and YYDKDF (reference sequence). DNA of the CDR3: TGTGCCACCAGCAGTGCCGGCTATGGCTACACCTTC. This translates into CATSSAGYGYTF.

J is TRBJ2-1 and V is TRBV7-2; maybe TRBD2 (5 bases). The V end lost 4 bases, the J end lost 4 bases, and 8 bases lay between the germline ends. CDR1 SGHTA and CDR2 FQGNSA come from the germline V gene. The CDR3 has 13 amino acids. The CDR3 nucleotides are TGTGCCAGCAGCTCAACTAGTTACAATGAGCAGTTCTTC. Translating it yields CASSSTSYNEQFF.

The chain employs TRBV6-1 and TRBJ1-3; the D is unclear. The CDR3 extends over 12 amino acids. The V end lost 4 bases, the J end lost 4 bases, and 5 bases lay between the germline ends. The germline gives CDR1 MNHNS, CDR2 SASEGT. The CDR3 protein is CASSGLGNTIYF. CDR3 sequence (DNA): TGTGCCAGCAGTGGGTTGGGAAACACCATATATTTT.

The CDR3 here is CASSQDWGEGGGELFF. CDR3 in DNA: TGCGCCAGCAGCCAAGATTGGGGGGAGGGCGGCGGGGAGCTGTTTTTT. This rearrangement joins TRBV4-1 to TRBJ2-2; 7 bases are shared with TRBD2. CDR1 and CDR2 (germline): MGHRA, YSYEKL. With 0 bases clipped from V and 7 bases from J, the junction kept 8 bases outside the gene matches. This CDR3 has 16 residues.

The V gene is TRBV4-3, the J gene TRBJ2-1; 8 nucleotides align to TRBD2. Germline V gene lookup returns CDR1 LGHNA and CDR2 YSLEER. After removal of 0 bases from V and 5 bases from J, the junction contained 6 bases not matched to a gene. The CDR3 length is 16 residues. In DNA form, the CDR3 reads TGCGCCAGCAGCCAAGATATAGCGGGGCAACACAATGAGCAGTTCTTC. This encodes CASSQDIAGQHNEQFF.

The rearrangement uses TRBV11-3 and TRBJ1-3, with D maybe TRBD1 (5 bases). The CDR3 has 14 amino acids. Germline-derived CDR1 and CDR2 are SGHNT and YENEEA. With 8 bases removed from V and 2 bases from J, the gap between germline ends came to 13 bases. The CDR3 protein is CASSGRYTGNTIYF. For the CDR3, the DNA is TGTGCCAGCTCAGGGCGGTATACTGGAAACACCATATATTTT.

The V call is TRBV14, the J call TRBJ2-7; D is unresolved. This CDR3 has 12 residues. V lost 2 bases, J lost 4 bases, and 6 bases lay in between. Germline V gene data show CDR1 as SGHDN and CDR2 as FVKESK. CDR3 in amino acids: CASSQLSYEQYF. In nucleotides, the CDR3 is TGTGCCAGCAGCCAACTTAGTTACGAGCAGTACTTC. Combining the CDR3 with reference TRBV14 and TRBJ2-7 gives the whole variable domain EAGVTQFPSHSVIEKGQTVTLRCDPISGHDNLYWYRRVMGKEIKFLLHFVKESKQDESGMPNNRFLAERTGGTYSTLKVQPAELEDSGVYFCASSQLSYEQYFGPGTRLTVT.

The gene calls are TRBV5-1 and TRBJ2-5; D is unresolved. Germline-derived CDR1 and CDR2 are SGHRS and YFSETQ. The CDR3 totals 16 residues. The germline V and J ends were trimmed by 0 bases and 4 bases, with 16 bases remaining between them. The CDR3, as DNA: TGCGCCAGCAGCTTGGCCGCCCCCCTAGGTGGAGAGACCCAGTACTTC. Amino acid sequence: CASSLAAPLGGETQYF.

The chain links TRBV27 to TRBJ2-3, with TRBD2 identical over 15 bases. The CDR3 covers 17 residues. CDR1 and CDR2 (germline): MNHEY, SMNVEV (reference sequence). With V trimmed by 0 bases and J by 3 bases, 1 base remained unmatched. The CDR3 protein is CASSLSGLAGGTDTQYF. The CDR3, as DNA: TGTGCCAGCAGTTTATCGGGACTAGCGGGAGGTACAGATACGCAGTATTTT.

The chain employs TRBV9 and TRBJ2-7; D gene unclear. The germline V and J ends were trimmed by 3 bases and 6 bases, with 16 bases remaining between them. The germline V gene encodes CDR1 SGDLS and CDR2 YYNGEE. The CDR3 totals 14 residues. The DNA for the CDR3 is TGTGCCAGCAGCGCTCAGGAGTCTACACGCGAGCAGTACTTC. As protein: CASSAQESTREQYF.

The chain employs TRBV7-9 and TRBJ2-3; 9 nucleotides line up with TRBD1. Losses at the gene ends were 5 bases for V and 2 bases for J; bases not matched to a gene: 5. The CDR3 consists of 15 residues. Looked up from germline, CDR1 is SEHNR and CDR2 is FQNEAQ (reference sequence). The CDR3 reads CASSEDRGDTDTQYF. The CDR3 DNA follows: TGTGCCAGCAGCGAGGACAGGGGAGACACAGATACGCAGTATTTT.

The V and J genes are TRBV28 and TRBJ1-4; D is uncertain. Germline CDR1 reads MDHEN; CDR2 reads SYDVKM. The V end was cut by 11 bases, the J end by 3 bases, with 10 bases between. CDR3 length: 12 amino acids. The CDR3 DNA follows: TGTGCCGCCCAGAAGGCTAATGAAAAACTGTTTTTT. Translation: CAAQKANEKLFF.

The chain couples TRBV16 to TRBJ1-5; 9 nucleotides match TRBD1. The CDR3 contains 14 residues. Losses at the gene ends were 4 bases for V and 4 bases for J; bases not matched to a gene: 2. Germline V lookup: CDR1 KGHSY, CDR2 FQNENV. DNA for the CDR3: TGTGCCAGCAGCCGGGGACAGGGTAATCAGCCCCAGCATTTT. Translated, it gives CASSRGQGNQPQHF.

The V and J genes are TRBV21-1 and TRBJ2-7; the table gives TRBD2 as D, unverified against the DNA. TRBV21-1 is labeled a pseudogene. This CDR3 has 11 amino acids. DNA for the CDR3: TGTGCCAGCAGCAAGCGGTACGAGCAGTACTTC. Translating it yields CASSKRYEQYF.

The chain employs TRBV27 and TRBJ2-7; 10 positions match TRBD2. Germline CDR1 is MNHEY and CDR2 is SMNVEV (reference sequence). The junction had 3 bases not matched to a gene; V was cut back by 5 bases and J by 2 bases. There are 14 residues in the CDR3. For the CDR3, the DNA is TGTGCCAGCAGTCCGAGCGGGAGGGCCTACGAGCAGTACTTC. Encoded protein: CASSPSGRAYEQYF.

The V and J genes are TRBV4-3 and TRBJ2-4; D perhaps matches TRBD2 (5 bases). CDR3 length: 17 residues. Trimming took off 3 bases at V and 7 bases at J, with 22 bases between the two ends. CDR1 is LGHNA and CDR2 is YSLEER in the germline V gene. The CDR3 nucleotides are TGCGCCAGCAGCCAGGTTCCCTCCGGGGTCGTCGAGAACATTCAGTACTTC. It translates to CASSQVPSGVVENIQYF.

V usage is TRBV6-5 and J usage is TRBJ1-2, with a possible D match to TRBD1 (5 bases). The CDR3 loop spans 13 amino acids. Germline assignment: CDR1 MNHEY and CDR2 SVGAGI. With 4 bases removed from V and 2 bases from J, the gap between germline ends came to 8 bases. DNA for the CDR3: TGTGCCAGCAGTTTGGGACCGAACTATGGCTACACCTTC. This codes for CASSLGPNYGYTF.

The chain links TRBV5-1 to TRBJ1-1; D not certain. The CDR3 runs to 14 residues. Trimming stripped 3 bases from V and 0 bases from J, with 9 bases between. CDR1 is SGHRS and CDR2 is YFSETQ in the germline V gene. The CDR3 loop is CASSYASLNTEAFF. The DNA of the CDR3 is TGCGCCAGCAGCTATGCAAGTCTGAACACTGAAGCTTTCTTT.

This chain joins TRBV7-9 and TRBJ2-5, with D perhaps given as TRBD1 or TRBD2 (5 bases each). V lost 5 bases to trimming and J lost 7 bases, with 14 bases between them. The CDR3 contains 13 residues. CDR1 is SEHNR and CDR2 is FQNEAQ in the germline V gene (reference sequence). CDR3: CASSPGPMGTQYF. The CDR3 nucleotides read TGTGCCAGCAGCCCGGGACCGATGGGGACCCAGTACTTC.

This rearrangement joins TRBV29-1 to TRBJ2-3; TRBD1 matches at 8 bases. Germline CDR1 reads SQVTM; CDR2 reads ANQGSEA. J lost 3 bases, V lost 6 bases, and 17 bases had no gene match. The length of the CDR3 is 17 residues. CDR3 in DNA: TGCAGCGTGACCCCCGCGACAGGGGTGTCATGGACAGATACGCAGTATTTT. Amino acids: CSVTPATGVSWTDTQYF.

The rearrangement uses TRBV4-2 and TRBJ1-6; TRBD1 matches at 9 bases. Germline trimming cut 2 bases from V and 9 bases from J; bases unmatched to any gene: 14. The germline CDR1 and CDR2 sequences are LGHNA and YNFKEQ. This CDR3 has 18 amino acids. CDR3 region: CASSQTPHSDRGGSPLHF. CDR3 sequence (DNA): TGTGCCAGCAGCCAAACCCCACATTCCGACAGGGGGGGTTCACCCCTCCACTTT.

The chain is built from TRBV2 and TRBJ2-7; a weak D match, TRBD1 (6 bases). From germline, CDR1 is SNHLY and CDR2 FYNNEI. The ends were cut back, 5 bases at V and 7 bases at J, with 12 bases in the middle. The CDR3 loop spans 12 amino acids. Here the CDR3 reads CASSRRRGEQYF. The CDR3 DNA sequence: TGTGCCAGCAGTCGGAGAAGGGGGGAGCAGTACTTC.

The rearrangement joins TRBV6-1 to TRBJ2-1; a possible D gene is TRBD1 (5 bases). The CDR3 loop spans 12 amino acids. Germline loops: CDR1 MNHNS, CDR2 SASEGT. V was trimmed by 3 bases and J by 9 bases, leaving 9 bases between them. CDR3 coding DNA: TGTGCCAGCAGTGATTGGGGCGGTGAGCAGTTCTTC. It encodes CASSDWGGEQFF.

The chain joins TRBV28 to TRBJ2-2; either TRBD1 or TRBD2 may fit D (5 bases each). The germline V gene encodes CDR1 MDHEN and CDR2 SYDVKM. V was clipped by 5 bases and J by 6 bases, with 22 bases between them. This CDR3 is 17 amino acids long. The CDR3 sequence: CASSPRKGTAQAGELFF. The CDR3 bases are TGTGCCAGCAGTCCAAGGAAGGGGACGGCTCAGGCCGGGGAGCTGTTTTTT.

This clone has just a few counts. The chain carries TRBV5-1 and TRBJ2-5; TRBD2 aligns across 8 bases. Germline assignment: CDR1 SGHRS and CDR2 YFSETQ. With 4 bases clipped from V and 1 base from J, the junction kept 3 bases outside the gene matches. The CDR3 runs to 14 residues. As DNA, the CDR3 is TGCGCCAGCAGCCCACTAGCGGTCCAAGAGACCCAGTACTTC. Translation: CASSPLAVQETQYF. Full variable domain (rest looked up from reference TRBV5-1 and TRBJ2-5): KAGVTQTPRYLIKTRGQQVTLSCSPISGHRSVSWYQQTPGQGLQFLFEYFSETQRNKGNFPGRFSGRQFSNSRSEMNVSTLELGDSALYLCASSPLAVQETQYFGPGTRLLVL.

DNA of the CDR3: TGTGCCAGCAGGGAAGGTCCGGATGAAAAACTGTTTTTT. Translating it yields CASREGPDEKLFF. The chain links TRBV6-5 to TRBJ1-4; unclear D gene. V was cut by 6 bases and J by 6 bases, with 11 bases left in between. Germline V gene data show CDR1 as MNHEY and CDR2 as SVGAGI. The CDR3 contains 13 residues.